The sequence of this T cell receptor beta chain was determined in a study of T cell responses to AZD1222 COVID-19 vaccine. The study's findings and limits: After two AZD1222 doses, spike-specific TCR breadth and depth rose versus day 0. Samples come after the peak T cell response, not at day 14.

A word on this clone: Its matching antigen is unknown.

This table comes from immunoSEQ multiplex PCR, and its TCRdb copy is limited to in-frame clones, with some not included. The sample includes about 160,000 clones, roughly 86% seen only once; the top ten take approximately 5.7%. CDR1 is MGHRA and CDR2 is YSYEKL in the germline V gene. The CDR3 covers 16 residues. The ends were cut back, 1 base at V and 1 base at J, with 13 bases in the middle. The sequencing here drew on peripheral blood, taken on day 0 of AZD1222 vaccination. The origin of this receptor is an adult in good health. The chain links TRBV4-1 to TRBJ2-5; possibly TRBD1 or TRBD2 for D (5 bases each). DNA for the CDR3: TGCGCCAGCAGCCAAGCGGACATGAGGGCCCAAGAGACCCAGTACTTC. Its protein product is CASSQADMRAQETQYF.